This T cell receptor beta chain was found in a study of T cell changes during pregnancy in multiple sclerosis. Trimming removed 5 bases at V and 10 bases at J, with 11 bases between. This CDR3 has 11 residues. Germline CDR1 is MNHEY and CDR2 is SVGAGI. Assay used: immunoSEQ multiplex PCR; TCRdb lists only in-frame clones, some missing. This sample yields some 38,000 clones, of which roughly 91% are seen a single time; 6.5% to 8.5% belongs to the top ten. The sequence was obtained from a female donor with multiple sclerosis, enrolled in a pregnancy study. The specimen comprised CD8+ T cells from peripheral blood mononuclear cells, sampled in the third trimester of pregnancy. The chain joins TRBV6-5 to TRBJ1-2; D remains unclear. The CDR3 loop is CASSTGRYYTF. In DNA, the CDR3 is TGTGCCAGCAGTACCGGGAGGTACTACACCTTC.